This T cell receptor beta chain was obtained from a study of spatial heterogeneity in lung cancer. Every molecule of TCR cDNA had its own unique molecular identifier. MiXCR was run by TCRdb on the 5' RACE reads, yielding one entry per CDR3 protein. There are roughly 79,000 distinct CDR3 sequences in the sample; roughly 12% occur only once, and around 4.3% lies in the top ten. As to time point: sample taken at primary tumor resection. Sequencing was performed on whole RNA extracted from tumor and nontumor lung tissue, or from frozen PBMC, and the material was left unsorted. There were 72 donors, all of them untreated patients with early-stage non-small cell lung cancer. V lost 7 bases to trimming and J lost 5 bases; unmatched junction nucleotides: 5. Germline V gene lookup returns CDR1 SNHLY and CDR2 FYNNEI. This CDR3 has 14 residues.

The chain couples TRBV2 to TRBJ2-3, with 11 bases lining up with TRBD2. The sequenced sample was PBMCs, obtained at surgery. This sequence originates from a male donor with early-stage non-small cell lung cancer. The CDR3 loop reads CASTAGLAVDTQYF. In DNA form, the CDR3 reads TGTGCCAGCACAGCGGGACTAGCGGTAGATACGCAGTATTTT.